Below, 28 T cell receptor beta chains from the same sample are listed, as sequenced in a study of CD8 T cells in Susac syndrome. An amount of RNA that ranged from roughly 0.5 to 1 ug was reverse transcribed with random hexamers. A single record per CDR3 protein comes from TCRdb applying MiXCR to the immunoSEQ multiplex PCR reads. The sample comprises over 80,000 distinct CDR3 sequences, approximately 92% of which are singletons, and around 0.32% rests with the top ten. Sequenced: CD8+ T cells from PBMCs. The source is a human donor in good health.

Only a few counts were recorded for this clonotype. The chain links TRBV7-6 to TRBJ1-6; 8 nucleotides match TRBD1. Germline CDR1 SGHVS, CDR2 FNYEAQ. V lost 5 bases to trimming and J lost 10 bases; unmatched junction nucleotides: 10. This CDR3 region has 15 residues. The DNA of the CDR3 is TGTGCCAGCAGCCCCGGACAGGGTGGGGGATCACCCCTCCACTTT. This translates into CASSPGQGGGSPLHF.

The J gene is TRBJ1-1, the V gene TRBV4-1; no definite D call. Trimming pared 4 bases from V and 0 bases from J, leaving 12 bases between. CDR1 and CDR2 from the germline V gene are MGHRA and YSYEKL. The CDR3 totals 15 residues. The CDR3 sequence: CASSPRQTLNTEAFF. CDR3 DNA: TGCGCCAGCAGCCCGAGGCAGACGCTGAACACTGAAGCTTTCTTT.

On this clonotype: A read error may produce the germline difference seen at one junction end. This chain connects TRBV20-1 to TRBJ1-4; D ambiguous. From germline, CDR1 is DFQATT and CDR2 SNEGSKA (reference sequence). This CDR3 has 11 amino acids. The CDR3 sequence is CSAANLGTVLF. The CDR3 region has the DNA TGCAGTGCTGCCAATTTAGGAACAGTCCTTTTT.

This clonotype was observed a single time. CDR3 sequence: CASSTRTGGIYEQYF. CDR3 nucleotide sequence: TGTGCCAGTAGTACTCGGACAGGGGGCATCTACGAGCAGTACTTC. The V gene is TRBV19, the J gene TRBJ2-7; 11 nucleotides align to TRBD1. Germline trimming cut 4 bases from V and 3 bases from J; bases unmatched to any gene: 5. This CDR3 has 15 amino acids. From germline, CDR1 is LNHDA and CDR2 SQIVND (reference sequence).

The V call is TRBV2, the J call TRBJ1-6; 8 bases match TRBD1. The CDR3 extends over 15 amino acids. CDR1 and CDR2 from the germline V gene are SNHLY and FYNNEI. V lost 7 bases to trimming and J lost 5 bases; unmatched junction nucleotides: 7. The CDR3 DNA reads TGTGCCAGCAATGACAGGGGCAATGATAATTCACCCCTCCACTTT. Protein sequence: CASNDRGNDNSPLHF.

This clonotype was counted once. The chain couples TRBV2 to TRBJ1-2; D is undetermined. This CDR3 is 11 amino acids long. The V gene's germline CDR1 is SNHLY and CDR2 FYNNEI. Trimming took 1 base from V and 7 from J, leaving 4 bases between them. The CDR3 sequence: CASSEGPGYTF. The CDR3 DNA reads TGTGCCAGCAGTGAAGGTCCTGGCTACACCTTC.

The CDR3 DNA is TGTGCCAGTAGTACTATCGAGGGACTTAATCGGGAGCAGTACTTC. This codes for CASSTIEGLNREQYF. J is TRBJ2-7 and V is TRBV19; TRBD2 is a possible D gene (6 bases). In germline, CDR1 is LNHDA, CDR2 SQIVND (reference sequence). The CDR3 has 15 residues. Trimming pared 4 bases from V and 7 bases from J, leaving 20 bases between.

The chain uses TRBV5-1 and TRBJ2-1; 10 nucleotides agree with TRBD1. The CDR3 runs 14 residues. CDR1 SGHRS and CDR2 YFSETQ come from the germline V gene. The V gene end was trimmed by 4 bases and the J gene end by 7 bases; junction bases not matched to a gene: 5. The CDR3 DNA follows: TGCGCCAGCAGCCGCGGACAGGGGGTGAATGAGCAGTTCTTC. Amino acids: CASSRGQGVNEQFF.

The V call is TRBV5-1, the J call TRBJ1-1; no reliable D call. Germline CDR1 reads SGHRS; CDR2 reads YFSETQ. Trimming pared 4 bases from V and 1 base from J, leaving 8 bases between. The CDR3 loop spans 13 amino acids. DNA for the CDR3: TGCGCCAGCAGCGCAGGCGCGAACACTGAAGCTTTCTTT. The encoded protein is CASSAGANTEAFF.

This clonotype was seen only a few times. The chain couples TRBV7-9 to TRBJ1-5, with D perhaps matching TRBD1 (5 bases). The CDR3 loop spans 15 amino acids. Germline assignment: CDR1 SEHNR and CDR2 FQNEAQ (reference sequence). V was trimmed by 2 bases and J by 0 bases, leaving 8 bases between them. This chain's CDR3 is CASSLSGNSNQPQHF. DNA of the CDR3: TGTGCCAGCAGCTTATCAGGGAATAGCAATCAGCCCCAGCATTTT.

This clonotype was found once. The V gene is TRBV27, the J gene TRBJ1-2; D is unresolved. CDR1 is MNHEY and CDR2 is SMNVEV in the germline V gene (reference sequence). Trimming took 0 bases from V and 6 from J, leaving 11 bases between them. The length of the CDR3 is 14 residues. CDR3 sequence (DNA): TGTGCCAGCAGTTTATCAGGGCTTAGCGATGGCTACACCTTC. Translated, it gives CASSLSGLSDGYTF.

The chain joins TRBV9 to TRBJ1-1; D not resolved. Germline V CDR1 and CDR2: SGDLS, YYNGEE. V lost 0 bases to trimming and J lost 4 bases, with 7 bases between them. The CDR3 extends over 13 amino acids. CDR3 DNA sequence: TGTGCCAGCAGCGTAGAGGTGGGCACTGAAGCTTTCTTT. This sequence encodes CASSVEVGTEAFF. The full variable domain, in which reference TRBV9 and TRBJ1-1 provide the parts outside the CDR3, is DSGVTQTPKHLITATGQRVTLRCSPRSGDLSVYWYQQSLDQGLQFLIQYYNGEERAKGNILERFSAQQFPDLHSELNLSSLELGDSALYFCASSVEVGTEAFFGQGTRLTVV.

CDR3 DNA: TGTGCCATTTACAGGGAAGCTGAAGCTTTCTTT. Encoded protein: CAIYREAEAFF. The rearrangement joins TRBV2 to TRBJ1-1, with a possible D match to TRBD1 (6 bases). The length of the CDR3 is 11 residues. V gave up 10 bases and J gave up 6 bases, with 12 bases separating them. CDR1 is SNHLY, CDR2 FYNNEI, per germline.

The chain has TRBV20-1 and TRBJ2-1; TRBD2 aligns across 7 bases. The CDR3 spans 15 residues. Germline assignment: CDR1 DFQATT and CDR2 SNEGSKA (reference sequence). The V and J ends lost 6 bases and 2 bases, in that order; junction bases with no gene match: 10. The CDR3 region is CSAIGGEGAYNEQFF. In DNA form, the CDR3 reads TGCAGTGCCATTGGGGGGGAAGGGGCCTACAATGAGCAGTTCTTC.

In nucleotides, the CDR3 is TGTGCCAGCAGTTACAGGACAACCTACGAGCAGTACTTC. Protein: CASSYRTTYEQYF. This chain connects TRBV6-5 to TRBJ2-7; D is possibly TRBD1 (5 bases). V was trimmed by 2 bases and J by 2 bases, leaving 7 bases between them. CDR3 size: 13 residues. Germline V lookup: CDR1 MNHEY, CDR2 SVGAGI.

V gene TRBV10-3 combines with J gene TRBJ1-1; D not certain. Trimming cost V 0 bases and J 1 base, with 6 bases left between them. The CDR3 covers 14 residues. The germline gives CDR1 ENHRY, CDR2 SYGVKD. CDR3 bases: TGTGCCATCAGTGAGTCTGCCCGGAACACTGAAGCTTTCTTT. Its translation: CAISESARNTEAFF.

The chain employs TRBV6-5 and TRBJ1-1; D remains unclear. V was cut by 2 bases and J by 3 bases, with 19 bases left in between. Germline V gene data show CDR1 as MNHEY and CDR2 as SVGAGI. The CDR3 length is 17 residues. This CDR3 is CASSYPVPGEGYTEAFF. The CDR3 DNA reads TGTGCCAGCAGTTACCCCGTACCGGGCGAAGGGTACACTGAAGCTTTCTTT.

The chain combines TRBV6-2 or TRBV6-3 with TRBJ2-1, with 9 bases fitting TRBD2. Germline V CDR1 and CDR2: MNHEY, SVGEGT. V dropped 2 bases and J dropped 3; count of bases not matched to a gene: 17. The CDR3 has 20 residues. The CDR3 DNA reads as TGTGCCAGCAGTTACACCCGCCTTGGGGGGACTAGCAACTTCTACAATGAGCAGTTCTTC. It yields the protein CASSYTRLGGTSNFYNEQFF.

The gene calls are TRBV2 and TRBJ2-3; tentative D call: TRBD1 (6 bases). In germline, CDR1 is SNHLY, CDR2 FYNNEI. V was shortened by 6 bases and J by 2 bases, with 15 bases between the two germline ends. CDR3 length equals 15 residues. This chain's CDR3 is CASRSLQGPTDTQYF. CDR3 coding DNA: TGTGCCAGCAGGTCCCTACAGGGACCCACAGATACGCAGTATTTT.

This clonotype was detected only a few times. The CDR3 sequence is CSARGPRLVGEQYF. Written as DNA, the CDR3 is TGCAGTGCTAGAGGGCCGCGGCTGGTAGGCGAGCAGTACTTC. V usage is TRBV20-1 and J usage is TRBJ2-7; D is unclear. The CDR3 has 14 amino acids. Trimming shortened V by 1 base and J by 6 bases, and 16 bases separated the two germline ends. CDR1 is DFQATT, CDR2 SNEGSKA, per germline (reference sequence).

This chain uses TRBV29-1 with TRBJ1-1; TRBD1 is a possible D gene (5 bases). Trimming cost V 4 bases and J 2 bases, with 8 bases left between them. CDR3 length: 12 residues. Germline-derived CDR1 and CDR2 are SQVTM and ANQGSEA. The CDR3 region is CSVVGGNTEAFF. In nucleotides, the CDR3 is TGCAGCGTTGTTGGGGGTAACACTGAAGCTTTCTTT.

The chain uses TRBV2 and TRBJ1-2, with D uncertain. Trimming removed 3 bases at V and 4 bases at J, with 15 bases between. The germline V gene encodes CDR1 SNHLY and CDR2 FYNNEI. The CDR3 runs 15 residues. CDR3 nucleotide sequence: TGTGCCAGCAGTGACGACGGCTCCCAGTTCTATGGCTACACCTTC. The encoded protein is CASSDDGSQFYGYTF.

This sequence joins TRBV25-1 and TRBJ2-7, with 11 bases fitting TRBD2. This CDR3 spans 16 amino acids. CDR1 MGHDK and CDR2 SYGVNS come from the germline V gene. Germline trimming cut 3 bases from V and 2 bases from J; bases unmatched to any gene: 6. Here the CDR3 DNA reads TGTGCCAGCAGTGACCCAGGGACTAGCGGTACCTACGAGCAGTACTTC. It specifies CASSDPGTSGTYEQYF.

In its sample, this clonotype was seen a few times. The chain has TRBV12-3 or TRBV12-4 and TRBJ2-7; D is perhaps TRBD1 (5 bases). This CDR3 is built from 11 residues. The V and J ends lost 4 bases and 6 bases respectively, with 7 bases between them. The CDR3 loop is CASSSGPEQYF. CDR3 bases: TGTGCCAGCAGTTCAGGGCCCGAGCAGTACTTC.

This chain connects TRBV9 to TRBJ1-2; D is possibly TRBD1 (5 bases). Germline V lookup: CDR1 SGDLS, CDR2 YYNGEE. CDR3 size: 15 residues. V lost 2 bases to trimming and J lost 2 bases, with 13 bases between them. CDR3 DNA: TGTGCCAGCAGCGTCGTACCAGGGCCCAACTATGGCTACACCTTC. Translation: CASSVVPGPNYGYTF.

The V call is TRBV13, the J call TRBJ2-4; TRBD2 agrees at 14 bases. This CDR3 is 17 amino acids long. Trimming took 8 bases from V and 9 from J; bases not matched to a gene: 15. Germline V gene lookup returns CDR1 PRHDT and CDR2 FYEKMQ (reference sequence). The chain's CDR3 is CASSPGTSGGEGSIQYF. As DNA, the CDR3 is TGTGCCAGCTCCCCTGGGACTAGCGGGGGCGAAGGTAGCATTCAGTACTTC.

The CDR3 is CASSFGRVSDEQYF. In DNA form, the CDR3 reads TGTGCCAGCAGCTTCGGCAGGGTTTCTGACGAGCAGTACTTC. The rearrangement links TRBV13 to TRBJ2-7, with a tentative D call TRBD1 (5 bases). Germline V gene lookup returns CDR1 PRHDT and CDR2 FYEKMQ (reference sequence). V gave up 3 bases and J gave up 5 bases, with 14 bases separating them. The CDR3 covers 14 residues.

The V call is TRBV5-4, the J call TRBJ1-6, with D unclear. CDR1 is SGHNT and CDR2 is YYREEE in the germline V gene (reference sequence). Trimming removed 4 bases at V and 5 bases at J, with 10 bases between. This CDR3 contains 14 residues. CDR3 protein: CASSPGSDNSPLHF. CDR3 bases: TGTGCCAGCAGCCCGGGATCCGATAATTCACCCCTCCACTTT.